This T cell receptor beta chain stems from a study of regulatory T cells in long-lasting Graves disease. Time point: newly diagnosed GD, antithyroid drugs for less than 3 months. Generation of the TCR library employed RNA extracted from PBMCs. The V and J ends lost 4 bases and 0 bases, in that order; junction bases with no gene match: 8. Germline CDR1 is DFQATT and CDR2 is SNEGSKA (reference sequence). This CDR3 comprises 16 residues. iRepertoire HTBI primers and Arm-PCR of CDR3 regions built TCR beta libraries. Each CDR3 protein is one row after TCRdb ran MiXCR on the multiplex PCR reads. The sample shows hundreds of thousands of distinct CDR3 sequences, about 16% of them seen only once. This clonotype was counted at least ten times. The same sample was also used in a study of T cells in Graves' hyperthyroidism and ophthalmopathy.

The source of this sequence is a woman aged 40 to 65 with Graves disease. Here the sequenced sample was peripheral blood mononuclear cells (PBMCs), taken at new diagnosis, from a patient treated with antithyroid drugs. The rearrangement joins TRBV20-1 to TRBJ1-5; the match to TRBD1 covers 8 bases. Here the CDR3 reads CSANGDRWNSNQPQHF. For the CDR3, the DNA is TGCAGTGCTAACGGGGACAGGTGGAATAGCAATCAGCCCCAGCATTTT.